Below, 26 T cell receptor beta chains from the same sample are listed, as sequenced in a study of siplizumab effects on memory and regulatory T cells (dated by TCRdb to between 2018 and 2021). Library generation was performed with the immunoSEQ multiplex PCR assay. As stored in TCRdb, this immuneACCESS dataset retains in-frame rearrangements with V and J assigned. A fraction of the clones does not appear; measured against another copy, unresolved V genes explain less than half of the discrepancy, and the remainder lacks a known reason. Present in this sample are around 7,000 clones, under 80% of which were seen just once. The ten largest clones add up to more than 40% of the sample. Specimen: effector memory CD8+ T cells sorted from blood. Per the publication, the cell subset or site label means: unstimulated CD8+ effector memory T cells. The origin of the receptors is a human donor in good health.

The chain carries TRBV19 and TRBJ2-3; perhaps TRBD1 as D (5 bases). Trimming took 8 bases from V and 14 from J, leaving 17 bases between them. CDR3 length equals 11 residues. Germline V lookup: CDR1 LNHDA, CDR2 SQIVND (reference sequence). CDR3 residues: CASRGEGVWYF. The CDR3 DNA is TGTGCCAGTCGAGGAGAAGGGGTGTGGTATTTT.

The chain recombines TRBV9 with TRBJ2-7; TRBD2 matches 8 bases. J lost 5 bases, V lost 6 bases, and 16 bases had no gene match. CDR3 length: 16 residues. Germline V gives CDR1 SGDLS, CDR2 YYNGEE. CDR3 in DNA: TGTGCCAGCACCCCCGGGGAACGGGCGGGAGGTCACGAGCAGTACTTC. It codes for CASTPGERAGGHEQYF. The full variable domain, rest sourced from reference TRBV9 and TRBJ2-7, is DSGVTQTPKHLITATGQRVTLRCSPRSGDLSVYWYQQSLDQGLQFLIQYYNGEERAKGNILERFSAQQFPDLHSELNLSSLELGDSALYFCASTPGERAGGHEQYFGPGTRLTVT.

Turning to this clone: The sample holds other DNA sequences that translate to the same CDR3. This chain joins TRBV6-4 and TRBJ2-3, with 9 bases aligning to TRBD2. Per germline, CDR1 MRHNA and CDR2 SNTAGT. The J segment lost 1 base and the V segment lost 4 bases, leaving 0 bases of the junction unmatched. This CDR3 comprises 14 residues. CDR3 nucleotides: TGTGCCAGCAGTGGGACTAGCGGCACAGATACGCAGTATTTT. Translating it yields CASSGTSGTDTQYF.

By frequency in the sample, this clone is medium-sized. Other DNA sequences within the sample encode an identical CDR3. CDR3 sequence reads: CASSDSATGELFF. The CDR3 DNA reads as TGTGCCAGCAGTGACTCGGCCACCGGGGAGCTGTTTTTT. The chain couples TRBV6-4 to TRBJ2-2; D is undetermined. The CDR3 is 13 amino acids. CDR1 MRHNA and CDR2 SNTAGT come from the germline V gene. V shed 0 bases and J shed 4 bases, with 3 bases lying between them.

The table lists this clone with a count of one. The chain combines TRBV28 with TRBJ2-1; TRBD1 matches at 10 bases. Germline-derived CDR1 and CDR2 are MDHEN and SYDVKM. There are 15 residues in the CDR3. V dropped 2 bases and J dropped 2; count of bases not matched to a gene: 0. CDR3 protein: CASSLGTGAYNEQFF. As DNA, the CDR3 is TGTGCCAGCAGTTTAGGGACAGGGGCCTACAATGAGCAGTTCTTC.

The chain couples TRBV6-5 to TRBJ2-5, with D perhaps matching TRBD1 or TRBD2 (6 bases each). The J call may be incorrect, as the DNA end agrees better with TRBJ2-7. The CDR3 spans 14 residues. The germline gives CDR1 MNHEY, CDR2 SVGAGI. The CDR3 nucleotides read TGTGCCAGCAGTACCCCCCGGGGGCGGTACGAGCAGTACTTC. Protein sequence: CASSTPRGRYEQYF.

This clone was observed a handful of times. V usage is TRBV7-2 and J usage is TRBJ2-7, with D hard to call. There are 15 residues in the CDR3. V lost 0 bases and J 0 bases, leaving 9 bases between the germline ends. Germline values: CDR1 SGHTA, CDR2 FQGNSA. The CDR3 DNA follows: TGTGCCAGCAGCTTAGCGCCCTTACCCTCCTACGAGCAGTACTTC. Protein sequence: CASSLAPLPSYEQYF.

This clone has a handful of counts. V and J are TRBV14 and TRBJ2-2; 11 bases map to TRBD2. The germline V gene has CDR1 SGHDN and CDR2 FVKESK. Trimming removed 4 bases from V and 6 bases from J; junction bases left unmatched: 4. CDR3 length: 15 amino acids. The CDR3 DNA sequence: TGTGCCAGCAGCCCCGGGACTAGCGGTGCCGGGGAGCTGTTTTTT. Its protein product is CASSPGTSGAGELFF.

This clone is deemed medium-sized. The rearrangement links TRBV4-3 to TRBJ2-4; 10 bases match TRBD2. Germline V gene lookup returns CDR1 LGHNA and CDR2 YSLEER. Germline trimming cut 0 bases from V and 0 bases from J; bases unmatched to any gene: 8. The CDR3 is 19 residues long. The CDR3 bases are TGCGCCAGCAGCCAAGAGAATAGCGGGAGGACCTCAGCCAAAAACATTCAGTACTTC. Amino acid sequence: CASSQENSGRTSAKNIQYF.

The table lists this clone with a few counts. V is TRBV6-1 and J is TRBJ1-5, with 8 bases matching TRBD1. The trim removed 10 bases at V and 4 bases at J, leaving 9 bases unmatched. The CDR3 consists of 14 residues. CDR1 is MNHNS, CDR2 SASEGT, per germline. The CDR3 nucleotides read TGTGCCACCCGCAGGACAGGGAGAAATCAGCCCCAGCATTTT. Amino acid sequence: CATRRTGRNQPQHF.

The table lists this clone with a few counts. The genes are TRBV28 and TRBJ2-7; a possible D gene is TRBD2 (5 bases). V was trimmed by 5 bases and J by 2 bases, leaving 10 bases between them. The CDR3 is made up of 13 amino acids. Germline CDR1 and CDR2: MDHEN and SYDVKM. The CDR3 here is CASSAREAYEQYF. The CDR3 DNA reads as TGTGCCAGCAGTGCCCGGGAAGCCTACGAGCAGTACTTC.

This clone was counted a few times. The chain has TRBV6-4 and TRBJ2-3; 9 bases map to TRBD2. V lost 3 bases to trimming and J lost 4 bases; unmatched junction nucleotides: 2. This CDR3 is 14 amino acids long. CDR1 is MRHNA, CDR2 SNTAGT, per germline. The CDR3 protein is CASSDLAGADTQYF. The CDR3 DNA sequence: TGTGCCAGCAGTGATTTAGCGGGAGCAGATACGCAGTATTTT.

The chain uses TRBV25-1 and TRBJ1-1; TRBD1 matches at 7 bases. The junction had 11 bases not matched to a gene; V was cut back by 5 bases and J by 5 bases. The CDR3 covers 15 residues. CDR1 and CDR2 from the germline V gene are MGHDK and SYGVNS. For the CDR3, the DNA is TGTGCCAGCAGTCAAGGGCAGACAGGGTCTACTGAAGCTTTCTTT. Amino acids: CASSQGQTGSTEAFF.

This chain uses TRBV7-2 with TRBJ1-2; D gene unclear. Deletions cut 4 bases from V and 2 bases from J, with 8 bases between. Germline V CDR1 and CDR2: SGHTA, FQGNSA. This CDR3 contains 13 residues. CDR3 nucleotides: TGTGCCAGCAGCTCGGGCCCGAACTATGGCTACACCTTC. This translates into CASSSGPNYGYTF.

This rearrangement joins TRBV11-3 to TRBJ2-3; 7 bases agree with TRBD1. Germline loops: CDR1 SGHNT, CDR2 YENEEA. CDR3 length: 14 residues. With V trimmed by 4 bases and J by 0 bases, 1 base remained unmatched. Here the CDR3 DNA reads TGTGCCAGCAGCTGGACAGGAAGCACAGATACGCAGTATTTT. Residues: CASSWTGSTDTQYF.

This clone is a singleton in its sample. This chain links TRBV19 with TRBJ1-2; D uncertain. The CDR3 has 14 amino acids. Germline loops: CDR1 LNHDA, CDR2 SQIVND (reference sequence). Trimming cost V 7 bases and J 2 bases, with 14 bases left between them. CDR3 nucleotide sequence: TGTGCCAGTAAAAGGGCAGGTCCGAACTATGGCTACACCTTC. The encoded protein is CASKRAGPNYGYTF.

This clone came up once. CDR3 sequence: CASSFGDTTYEQYF. The CDR3 nucleotides read TGTGCCAGCAGTTTCGGGGATACAACCTACGAGCAGTACTTC. V gene TRBV27 combines with J gene TRBJ2-7; maybe TRBD2 (5 bases). This CDR3 has 14 residues. Trimming pared 3 bases from V and 2 bases from J, leaving 11 bases between. CDR1 and CDR2 (germline): MNHEY, SMNVEV (reference sequence).

The J gene is TRBJ2-7, the V gene TRBV28; 10 bases match TRBD2. Germline-derived CDR1 and CDR2 are MDHEN and SYDVKM. The CDR3 is 15 amino acids. The V segment lost 2 bases and the J segment 4 bases; nucleotides outside the gene matches: 5. The DNA for the CDR3 is TGTGCCAGCAGTTTAGATCTAGCGGGAGTTTACGAGCAGTACTTC. Its translation is CASSLDLAGVYEQYF.

The chain joins TRBV5-8 to TRBJ2-7, with TRBD2 matching over 7 bases. Trimming at V came to 6 bases and at J to 3 bases, leaving 9 bases not matched to a gene. Germline CDR1 reads SGHTS; CDR2 reads YDEGEE. This CDR3 spans 14 amino acids. For the CDR3, the DNA is TGTGCCAGCAATCACGGGGCTAGCGGCTACGAGCAGTACTTC. This sequence encodes CASNHGASGYEQYF.

This chain links TRBV4-2 with TRBJ2-2; 9 bases fit TRBD1. The V gene end was trimmed by 2 bases and the J gene end by 7 bases; junction bases not matched to a gene: 14. This CDR3 region has 18 residues. The germline V gene has CDR1 LGHNA and CDR2 YNFKEQ. The CDR3 loop reads CASSQSNWDRALSGELFF. The CDR3 DNA is TGTGCCAGCAGCCAATCCAATTGGGACAGGGCCTTAAGCGGGGAGCTGTTTTTT.

The chain employs TRBV14 and TRBJ1-4, with 8 bases that match TRBD1. Trimming at V came to 1 base and at J to 5 bases, leaving 3 bases not matched to a gene. The CDR3 consists of 15 residues. Per the germline V gene, CDR1 is SGHDN and CDR2 is FVKESK. This CDR3 is CASSQAGQANEKLFF. The CDR3 bases are TGTGCCAGCAGCCAAGCGGGACAGGCCAATGAAAAACTGTTTTTT.

V usage is TRBV9 and J usage is TRBJ1-5, with D tentatively TRBD1 (5 bases). The CDR3 has 17 amino acids. Germline values: CDR1 SGDLS, CDR2 YYNGEE. V was pared by 0 bases and J by 5 bases, with 18 bases between. The CDR3, as DNA: TGTGCCAGCAGCGTAGGTACGAGGGGCAGCGTGGATCAGCCCCAGCATTTT. This translates into CASSVGTRGSVDQPQHF.

The chain has TRBV2 and TRBJ1-2; D gene uncertain. The CDR3 has 14 residues. V lost 4 bases to trimming and J lost 6 bases, with 15 bases between them. CDR1 is SNHLY, CDR2 FYNNEI, per germline. CDR3 sequence reads: CASSGGSHSDGYTF. The DNA of the CDR3 is TGTGCCAGCAGTGGGGGATCCCATTCGGATGGCTACACCTTC.

The V gene is TRBV7-3, the J gene TRBJ1-3; weak D call: TRBD1 (5 bases). V lost 2 bases to trimming and J lost 3 bases, with 11 bases between them. The CDR3 contains 15 residues. The germline gives CDR1 SGHTA, CDR2 FQGTGA. The CDR3 nucleotides read TGTGCCAGCAGCTTATCCGGGGGATTTGGAAACACCATATATTTT. It encodes CASSLSGGFGNTIYF. Full variable domain (rest looked up from reference TRBV7-3 and TRBJ1-3): GAGVSQTPSNKVTEKGKYVELRCDPISGHTALYWYRQSLGQGPEFLIYFQGTGAADDSGLPNDRFFAVRPEGSVSTLKIQRTERGDSAVYLCASSLSGGFGNTIYFGEGSWLTVV.

The J gene is TRBJ2-7, the V gene TRBV28; TRBD2 matches 11 bases. The CDR3 length is 15 residues. The V gene end was trimmed by 2 bases and the J gene end by 4 bases; junction bases not matched to a gene: 4. Germline V CDR1 and CDR2: MDHEN, SYDVKM. CDR3 DNA sequence: TGTGCCAGCAGTTTAACAACTAGCGGGAGTTACGAGCAGTACTTC. Amino acid sequence: CASSLTTSGSYEQYF.

This clone was observed a few times. The rearrangement links TRBV29-1 to TRBJ2-6; D not certain. Germline V lookup: CDR1 SQVTM, CDR2 ANQGSEA. Trimming pared 7 bases from V and 4 bases from J, leaving 11 bases between. The CDR3 length is 13 residues. The CDR3 is CSAMEPGANVLTF. The CDR3 DNA follows: TGCAGCGCAATGGAACCCGGGGCCAACGTCCTGACTTTC.